One and the same sample provided the 26 T cell receptor beta chains below, sequenced in a study of T cell responses to AZD1222 COVID-19 vaccine. Data came from immunoSEQ multiplex PCR; TCRdb stores just in-frame clones and leaves some out. The data contain 100,000 to 110,000 clones, 80% to 90% of them seen just once; the ten biggest clones take up 4% to 5%. The sample consisted of peripheral blood, taken on day 0 of MenACWY control vaccination. These receptors were collected from an adult in good health.

The chain recombines TRBV7-3 with TRBJ2-2; 8 positions agree with TRBD2. V lost 1 base to trimming and J lost 4 bases; unmatched junction nucleotides: 11. This CDR3 contains 18 residues. Germline V gives CDR1 SGHTA, CDR2 FQGTGA. CDR3 nucleotides: TGTGCCAGCAGCTTAAGTGGGCAGGGACTAGTTGGCACCGGGGAGCTGTTTTTT. Amino acids: CASSLSGQGLVGTGELFF.

The rearrangement uses TRBV19 and TRBJ1-2; 7 bases fit TRBD1. The V gene's germline CDR1 is LNHDA and CDR2 SQIVND (reference sequence). Trimming cost V 2 bases and J 5 bases; bases outside gene matches: 8. This CDR3 has 15 residues. This CDR3 is CASSIPRQGWYGYTF. The CDR3 DNA reads as TGTGCCAGTAGTATACCCCGACAGGGTTGGTATGGCTACACCTTC.

This rearrangement joins TRBV10-3 to TRBJ2-7; D remains ambiguous. V was trimmed by 9 bases and J by 0 bases, leaving 9 bases between them. The CDR3 extends over 12 amino acids. The germline CDR1 and CDR2 sequences are ENHRY and SYGVKD. The CDR3 nucleotides are TGTGCCATAGAAGAGAGCTCCTACGAGCAGTACTTC. Its protein product is CAIEESSYEQYF.

The V call is TRBV7-9, the J call TRBJ1-6; D might be TRBD1 (6 bases). Trimming removed 2 bases at V and 7 bases at J, with 12 bases between. This CDR3 has 15 residues. CDR1 SEHNR and CDR2 FQNEAQ come from the germline V gene (reference sequence). The CDR3 DNA follows: TGTGCCAGCAGCTTAAAGGACAGCCCCAATTCACCCCTCCACTTT. It encodes CASSLKDSPNSPLHF.

V and J are TRBV19 and TRBJ1-5; D may be TRBD1 (6 bases). V lost 4 bases and J lost 4, with 11 bases in between. Looked up from germline, CDR1 is LNHDA and CDR2 is SQIVND (reference sequence). CDR3 length: 14 amino acids. CDR3 coding DNA: TGTGCCAGTAGTACCGGGACACGAAATCAGCCCCAGCATTTT. As protein: CASSTGTRNQPQHF.

The gene calls are TRBV5-1 and TRBJ1-1, with 7 positions matching TRBD1. The V gene end was trimmed by 2 bases and the J gene end by 1 base; junction bases not matched to a gene: 5. Germline loops: CDR1 SGHRS, CDR2 YFSETQ. The CDR3 is made up of 15 amino acids. The CDR3 DNA is TGCGCCAGCAGCTTACTGACAGGGCAGAACACTGAAGCTTTCTTT. This codes for CASSLLTGQNTEAFF.

This clone showed up just a few times. The gene calls are TRBV28 and TRBJ1-2, with D tentatively TRBD1 (5 bases). Between the trimmed V and J ends, which lost 3 bases and 7 bases, there was a span of 9 bases. CDR1 MDHEN and CDR2 SYDVKM come from the germline V gene. CDR3 length: 12 amino acids. The CDR3 nucleotides are TGTGCCAGCAGTTTCTGGGGGGTTGGCTACACCTTC. It is translated as CASSFWGVGYTF.

The chain combines TRBV6-5 with TRBJ1-2; 9 nucleotides match TRBD1. The V gene end was trimmed by 6 bases and the J gene end by 8 bases; junction bases not matched to a gene: 10. This CDR3 is 14 amino acids long. The germline gives CDR1 MNHEY, CDR2 SVGAGI. CDR3 region: CASRNVGTGKGYTF. DNA for the CDR3: TGTGCCAGCAGAAACGTGGGGACAGGGAAAGGCTACACCTTC.

In DNA form, the CDR3 reads TGTGCCAGCAGTACCCACCGGTGGGGGCTAGCGGAGGGGGGCACAGATACGCAGTATTTT. Protein sequence: CASSTHRWGLAEGGTDTQYF. V and J are TRBV28 and TRBJ2-3; weak D call: TRBD2 (7 bases). This CDR3 spans 20 amino acids. Germline V lookup: CDR1 MDHEN, CDR2 SYDVKM. Trimming took off 5 bases at V and 1 base at J, with 28 bases between the two ends.

This chain connects TRBV9 to TRBJ1-1; D is ambiguous. The CDR3 has 15 amino acids. The germline V gene encodes CDR1 SGDLS and CDR2 YYNGEE. Trimming took off 0 bases at V and 0 bases at J, with 9 bases between the two ends. In DNA form, the CDR3 reads TGTGCCAGCAGCGTAGGGTCAGTAATGAACACTGAAGCTTTCTTT. Its translation: CASSVGSVMNTEAFF. The variable domain in full, completed from reference TRBV9 and TRBJ1-1, reads DSGVTQTPKHLITATGQRVTLRCSPRSGDLSVYWYQQSLDQGLQFLIQYYNGEERAKGNILERFSAQQFPDLHSELNLSSLELGDSALYFCASSVGSVMNTEAFFGQGTRLTVV.

The genes are TRBV5-6 and TRBJ1-5; D possibly corresponds to TRBD1 (6 bases). CDR3 length: 14 amino acids. Germline lookup yields CDR1 SGHDT and CDR2 YYEEEE. Deletions cut 2 bases from V and 11 bases from J, with 17 bases between. CDR3 loop: CASSFGNREFSQHF. CDR3 nucleotides: TGTGCCAGCAGCTTTGGGAACAGGGAATTTTCCCAGCATTTT.

The V gene is TRBV5-4, the J gene TRBJ1-1; possibly TRBD1 for D (6 bases). CDR1 and CDR2 (germline): SGHNT, YYREEE (reference sequence). Trimming pared 4 bases from V and 0 bases from J, leaving 13 bases between. The CDR3 has 15 amino acids. CDR3 DNA sequence: TGTGCCAGCAGCGAACAGGGAATTATGAACACTGAAGCTTTCTTT. Its protein is CASSEQGIMNTEAFF. Drawing the rest from reference TRBV5-4 and TRBJ1-1, the complete variable domain is ETGVTQSPTHLIKTRGQQVTLRCSSQSGHNTVSWYQQALGQGPQFIFQYYREEENGRGNFPPRFSGLQFPNYSSELNVNALELDDSALYLCASSEQGIMNTEAFFGQGTRLTVV.

The chain recombines TRBV7-6 with TRBJ2-1; 10 nucleotides line up with TRBD2. This CDR3 spans 19 amino acids. J was trimmed by 0 bases and V by 3 bases; bases with no gene match: 11. Germline V gene data show CDR1 as SGHVS and CDR2 as FNYEAQ. CDR3 loop: CASSLASGSQIISYNEQFF. CDR3 DNA sequence: TGTGCCAGCAGCTTGGCTAGCGGGAGCCAAATAATCTCCTACAATGAGCAGTTCTTC. Variable domain in full (rest from reference TRBV7-6 and TRBJ2-1): GAGVSQSPRYKVTKRGQDVALRCDPISGHVSLYWYRQALGQGPEFLTYFNYEAQQDKSGLPNDRFSAERPEGSISTLTIQRTEQRDSAMYRCASSLASGSQIISYNEQFFGPGTRLTVL.

The chain employs TRBV11-2 and TRBJ2-2, with D maybe TRBD2 (5 bases). The CDR3 is 15 amino acids. From germline, CDR1 is SGHAT and CDR2 FQNNGV. Trimming removed 1 base at V and 2 bases at J, with 8 bases between. The CDR3 sequence: CASSLARTNTGELFF. CDR3 in DNA: TGTGCCAGCAGCTTAGCCCGGACTAACACCGGGGAGCTGTTTTTT.

The rearrangement uses TRBV15 and TRBJ1-1; D call uncertain. The CDR3 is 15 residues long. Germline values: CDR1 LNHNV, CDR2 YYDKDF (reference sequence). V gave up 1 base and J gave up 2 bases, with 11 bases separating them. CDR3: CATSRAGTANTEAFF. DNA of the CDR3: TGTGCCACCAGCAGAGCTGGAACAGCTAACACTGAAGCTTTCTTT.

This clone is a singleton in its sample. The rearrangement links TRBV27 to TRBJ2-1, with D unresolved. V was shortened by 2 bases and J by 6 bases, with 14 bases between the two germline ends. Per germline, CDR1 MNHEY and CDR2 SMNVEV (reference sequence). The CDR3 sequence is 15 residues long. This CDR3 reads CASSLPPGRTNEQFF. CDR3 DNA sequence: TGTGCCAGCAGTTTACCCCCCGGCAGGACCAATGAGCAGTTCTTC.

This clone came up a few times. This sequence joins TRBV7-9 and TRBJ1-2, with D possibly being TRBD1 (5 bases). V was shortened by 4 bases and J by 5 bases, with 20 bases between the two germline ends. CDR1 is SEHNR and CDR2 is FQNEAQ in the germline V gene (reference sequence). The CDR3 has 16 amino acids. CDR3 residues: CASSSTSPGLLYGYTF. Written as DNA, the CDR3 is TGTGCCAGCAGCTCCACCTCCCCGGGACTCCTTTATGGCTACACCTTC.

This clone occurred a few times. The rearrangement joins TRBV28 to TRBJ1-3, with a weak D call TRBD1 (5 bases). Germline CDR1 reads MDHEN; CDR2 reads SYDVKM. This CDR3 spans 18 amino acids. V was pared by 3 bases and J by 1 base, with 19 bases between. The CDR3 reads CASSLDIGGTSSGNTIYF. The CDR3 DNA is TGTGCCAGCAGTTTGGATATAGGCGGGACCAGTTCTGGAAACACCATATATTTT.

This chain links TRBV18 with TRBJ2-2, with 9 bases fitting TRBD1. Germline V gives CDR1 KGHSH, CDR2 LQKENI. This CDR3 region has 15 residues. Trimming removed 4 bases from V and 4 bases from J; junction bases left unmatched: 4. As DNA, the CDR3 is TGTGCCAGCTCACGGGGGACAGGGAGCACCGGGGAGCTGTTTTTT. Amino acids: CASSRGTGSTGELFF. Variable domain in full (rest from reference TRBV18 and TRBJ2-2): NAGVMQNPRHLVRRRGQEARLRCSPMKGHSHVYWYRQLPEEGLKFMVYLQKENIIDESGMPKERFSAEFPKEGPSILRIQQVVRGDSAAYFCASSRGTGSTGELFFGEGSRLTVL.

CDR3 region: CASSYSLAAQNSPGTGYEQYF. The CDR3 region has the DNA TGTGCCAGCAGTTACTCGTTGGCCGCCCAGAATAGCCCGGGGACTGGCTACGAGCAGTACTTC. V is TRBV6-2 or TRBV6-3 and J is TRBJ2-7; the D gene is possibly TRBD2 (6 bases). The CDR3 covers 21 residues. Germline CDR1 reads MNHEY; CDR2 reads SVGEGT. Trimming removed 0 bases from V and 3 bases from J, with 30 bases in between.

This rearrangement joins TRBV6-2 or TRBV6-3 to TRBJ2-1; D gene ambiguous. V lost 6 bases and J lost 9, with 9 bases in between. CDR3 length: 11 residues. Per germline, CDR1 MNHEY and CDR2 SVGEGT. DNA of the CDR3: TGTGCCAGCAGCCTACATGGTGAGCAGTTCTTC. This encodes CASSLHGEQFF.

V and J are TRBV4-1 and TRBJ1-3, with TRBD1 matching 10 bases. J was trimmed by 7 bases and V by 4 bases; bases with no gene match: 16. Germline assignment: CDR1 MGHRA and CDR2 YSYEKL. The CDR3 has 18 residues. The CDR3 nucleotides are TGCGCCAGCAGCCCTTTATGGAGCGACAGGGGGCTAGCGAACACCATATATTTT. Protein product: CASSPLWSDRGLANTIYF.

V usage is TRBV4-3 and J usage is TRBJ2-7; TRBD2 matches 10 bases. From germline, CDR1 is LGHNA and CDR2 YSLEER. V gave up 3 bases and J gave up 3 bases; unmatched junction bases: 8. The CDR3 consists of 16 residues. The CDR3, as DNA: TGCGCCAGCAGCCAGGGAGCAGCGGGAGGGTTCTACGAGCAGTACTTC. Residues: CASSQGAAGGFYEQYF.

This rearrangement joins TRBV10-3 to TRBJ2-7, with 7 bases fitting TRBD2. J was trimmed by 3 bases and V by 5 bases; bases with no gene match: 1. The CDR3 has 12 residues. Germline V gene sequence: CDR1 ENHRY, CDR2 SYGVKD. CDR3 nucleotides: TGTGCCATCAGTATAGCGGGCTACGAGCAGTACTTC. Translated, it gives CAISIAGYEQYF.

The chain joins TRBV3-1 (or the pseudogene TRBV3-2) to TRBJ2-1; D is perhaps TRBD1 (5 bases). CDR1 and CDR2 from the germline V gene are LGHDT and YNNKEL (reference sequence). Trimming took 0 bases from V and 4 from J, leaving 13 bases between them. The CDR3 contains 16 residues. The CDR3 nucleotides read TGTGCCAGCAGCCAAGATAGGACATACCTATACAATGAGCAGTTCTTC. Its protein product is CASSQDRTYLYNEQFF.

In this sample, this clone turned up once. The V gene is TRBV19, the J gene TRBJ2-5, with D uncertain. V was pared by 3 bases and J by 1 base, with 3 bases between. The CDR3 is 12 amino acids. CDR1 is LNHDA and CDR2 is SQIVND in the germline V gene (reference sequence). In DNA form, the CDR3 reads TGTGCCAGTAGTATTCCCCAAGAGACCCAGTACTTC. This codes for CASSIPQETQYF.